These 13 T cell receptor beta chains came from one sample sequenced in a study of blood T cell repertoires in COVID-19. The assay was immunoSEQ multiplex PCR, and TCRdb's table has in-frame clones only and misses some. This table has fewer than 200,000 clones, 80% to 85% appearing once. Material for sequencing was peripheral blood. These receptors came from a man in his 70s with active or convalescent COVID-19.

The V call is TRBV5-4, the J call TRBJ2-6, with D maybe TRBD2 (5 bases). The CDR3 has 15 amino acids. V dropped 4 bases and J dropped 1 base, with 9 bases sitting between them. Germline V gene data show CDR1 as SGHNT and CDR2 as YYREEE (reference sequence). CDR3 in DNA: TGTGCCAGCAGCCAGGAGGAGTCTGGGGCCAACGTCCTGACTTTC. This codes for CASSQEESGANVLTF.

The table lists this clone with a few counts. The chain has TRBV12-5 and TRBJ1-5; 8 nucleotides agree with TRBD1. Germline CDR1 and CDR2: LGHNT and FRNRAP. Trimming at V came to 0 bases and at J to 0 bases, leaving 7 bases not matched to a gene. The CDR3 runs to 18 residues. The CDR3 protein is CASGLVQGGPYSNQPQHF. As DNA, the CDR3 is TGTGCTAGTGGTTTGGTACAGGGGGGCCCTTATAGCAATCAGCCCCAGCATTTT.

The chain couples TRBV29-1 to TRBJ2-7; 8 bases agree with TRBD2. Germline assignment: CDR1 SQVTM and CDR2 ANQGSEA. This CDR3 is built from 13 residues. V lost 7 bases to trimming and J lost 6 bases; unmatched junction nucleotides: 11. The CDR3 coding sequence is TGCAGCGGCGCGTCCGGGACTAGGAGCGAGCAGTACTTC. Translated: CSGASGTRSEQYF.

The chain is built from TRBV9 and TRBJ2-5, with a weak D call TRBD2 (6 bases). Germline CDR1 SGDLS, CDR2 YYNGEE. CDR3 length equals 16 residues. V gave up 0 bases and J gave up 5 bases, with 17 bases separating them. For the CDR3, the DNA is TGTGCCAGCAGCGTAGATCTGGGCGCTGGGAGGGAGACCCAGTACTTC. This gives the protein CASSVDLGAGRETQYF.

V and J are TRBV5-1 and TRBJ1-2; 10 positions match TRBD1. Germline CDR1 is SGHRS and CDR2 is YFSETQ. Losses at the gene ends were 9 bases for V and 2 bases for J; bases not matched to a gene: 13. This CDR3 comprises 16 residues. CDR3 amino acids: CATTPGDRGSNYGYTF. CDR3 DNA sequence: TGCGCCACCACGCCCGGGGACAGGGGCTCGAACTATGGCTACACCTTC.

This clone showed up just once. This chain links TRBV11-2 with TRBJ2-7; a weak D match, TRBD1 (6 bases). This CDR3 comprises 15 residues. Germline V gene sequence: CDR1 SGHAT, CDR2 FQNNGV. The V gene lost 4 bases and the J gene lost 5 bases, with 18 bases spanning the gap. CDR3 nucleotides: TGTGCCAGCAGCTCGATTACAGGGATGGTCCACGAGCAGTACTTC. Protein product: CASSSITGMVHEQYF.

The chain combines TRBV7-9 with TRBJ2-5; maybe TRBD1 (6 bases). Germline V gene sequence: CDR1 SEHNR, CDR2 FQNEAQ (reference sequence). The CDR3 has 14 amino acids. V lost 2 bases, J lost 1 base, and 8 bases lay in between. CDR3 coding DNA: TGTGCCAGCAGCTTAAGGGGGTCCCAAGAGACCCAGTACTTC. This gives the protein CASSLRGSQETQYF.

The table lists this clone with a count of one. This rearrangement joins TRBV28 to TRBJ2-3; 10 nucleotides align to TRBD2. Trimming removed 2 bases from V and 5 bases from J; junction bases left unmatched: 4. This CDR3 spans 15 amino acids. CDR1 MDHEN and CDR2 SYDVKM come from the germline V gene. Written as DNA, the CDR3 is TGTGCCAGCAGTTTACCTAGCGGGAGTGGAGATACGCAGTATTTT. As protein: CASSLPSGSGDTQYF. The whole variable domain, filled in from reference TRBV28 and TRBJ2-3, reads DVKVTQSSRYLVKRTGEKVFLECVQDMDHENMFWYRQDPGLGLRLIYFSYDVKMKEKGDIPEGYSVSREKKERFSLILESASTNQTSMYLCASSLPSGSGDTQYFGPGTRLTVL.

The chain employs TRBV24-1 and TRBJ1-2, with D possibly TRBD1 on 5 matching bases. The CDR3 spans 13 residues. V was pared by 3 bases and J by 6 bases, with 10 bases between. Per germline, CDR1 KGHDR and CDR2 SFDVKD. CDR3 DNA sequence: TGTGCCACCAGTGATCGAACAGGCCATGGCTACACCTTC. Protein: CATSDRTGHGYTF.

The chain recombines TRBV9 with TRBJ1-2; D gene uncertain. V shed 0 bases and J shed 4 bases, with 7 bases lying between them. CDR1 and CDR2 (germline): SGDLS, YYNGEE. This CDR3 is 13 amino acids long. The CDR3 here is CASSVGRFYGYTF. The CDR3 DNA reads as TGTGCCAGCAGCGTAGGGAGGTTCTATGGCTACACCTTC.

The chain is built from TRBV18 and TRBJ1-6; tentatively, D is TRBD1 (5 bases). The CDR3 length is 14 residues. Per the germline V gene, CDR1 is KGHSH and CDR2 is LQKENI. The V and J ends lost 6 bases and 7 bases respectively, with 13 bases between them. CDR3 nucleotide sequence: TGTGCCAGCTCCCGGGGGGATTGGAATTCACCCCTCCACTTT. Its translation: CASSRGDWNSPLHF.

The rearrangement joins TRBV5-1 to TRBJ2-3; 9 positions agree with TRBD1. Per the germline V gene, CDR1 is SGHRS and CDR2 is YFSETQ. Losses at the gene ends were 5 bases for V and 3 bases for J; bases not matched to a gene: 7. This CDR3 contains 15 residues. CDR3: CASRPPGQGTDTQYF. The CDR3 DNA reads as TGCGCCAGCAGGCCCCCGGGACAGGGTACAGATACGCAGTATTTT.

This clone was seen a few times. The genes are TRBV7-8 and TRBJ2-3, with D perhaps matching TRBD2 (6 bases). CDR1 and CDR2 (germline): SGHVS, FQNEAQ. V lost 0 bases and J lost 4, with 17 bases in between. CDR3 length: 17 amino acids. CDR3 region: CASSLAQAGFRPDTQYF. CDR3 coding DNA: TGTGCCAGCAGCTTAGCGCAGGCGGGGTTTCGGCCAGATACGCAGTATTTT. Full variable domain (rest looked up from reference TRBV7-8 and TRBJ2-3): GAGVSQSPRYKVAKRGQDVALRCDPISGHVSLFWYQQALGQGPEFLTYFQNEAQLDKSGLPSDRFFAERPEGSVSTLKIQRTQQEDSAVYLCASSLAQAGFRPDTQYFGPGTRLTVL.